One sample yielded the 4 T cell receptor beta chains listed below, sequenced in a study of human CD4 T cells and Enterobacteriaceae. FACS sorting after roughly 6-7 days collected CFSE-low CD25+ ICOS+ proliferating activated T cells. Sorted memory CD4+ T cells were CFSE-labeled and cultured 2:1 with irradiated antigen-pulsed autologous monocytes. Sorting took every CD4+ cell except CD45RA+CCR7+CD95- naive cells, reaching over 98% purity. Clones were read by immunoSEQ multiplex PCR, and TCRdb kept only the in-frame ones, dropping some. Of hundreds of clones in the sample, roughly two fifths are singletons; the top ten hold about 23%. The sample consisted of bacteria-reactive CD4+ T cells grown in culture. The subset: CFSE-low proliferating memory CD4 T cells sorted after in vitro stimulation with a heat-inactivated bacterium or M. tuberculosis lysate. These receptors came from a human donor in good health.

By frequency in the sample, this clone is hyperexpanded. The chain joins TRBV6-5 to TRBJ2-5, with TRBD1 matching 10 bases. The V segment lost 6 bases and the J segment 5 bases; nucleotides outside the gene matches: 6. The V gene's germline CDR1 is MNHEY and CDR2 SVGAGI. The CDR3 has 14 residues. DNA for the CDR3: TGTGCCAGCAGGACAGGGGGCGAGTGGGAGACCCAGTACTTC. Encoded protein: CASRTGGEWETQYF.

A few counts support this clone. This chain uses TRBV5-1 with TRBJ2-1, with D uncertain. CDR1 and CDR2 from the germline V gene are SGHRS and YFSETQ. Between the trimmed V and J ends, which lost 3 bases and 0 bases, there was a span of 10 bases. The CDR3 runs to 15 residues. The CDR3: CASSSRRSSYNEQFF. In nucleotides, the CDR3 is TGCGCCAGCAGCTCCCGACGGAGCTCCTACAATGAGCAGTTCTTC. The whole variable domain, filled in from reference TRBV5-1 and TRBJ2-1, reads KAGVTQTPRYLIKTRGQQVTLSCSPISGHRSVSWYQQTPGQGLQFLFEYFSETQRNKGNFPGRFSGRQFSNSRSEMNVSTLELGDSALYLCASSSRRSSYNEQFFGPGTRLTVL.

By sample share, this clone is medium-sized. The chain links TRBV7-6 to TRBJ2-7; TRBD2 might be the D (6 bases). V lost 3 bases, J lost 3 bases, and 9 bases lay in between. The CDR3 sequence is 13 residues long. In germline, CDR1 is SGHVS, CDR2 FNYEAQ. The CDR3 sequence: CASSFGTYYEQYF. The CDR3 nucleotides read TGTGCCAGCAGCTTCGGGACTTACTACGAGCAGTACTTC.

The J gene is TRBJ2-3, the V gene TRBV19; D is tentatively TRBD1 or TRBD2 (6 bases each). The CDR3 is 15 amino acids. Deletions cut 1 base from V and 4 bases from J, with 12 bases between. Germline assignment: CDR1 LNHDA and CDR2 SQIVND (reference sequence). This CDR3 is CASSIAAGTPDTQYF. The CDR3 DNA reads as TGTGCCAGTAGTATAGCGGCGGGGACACCAGATACGCAGTATTTT.